One sample yielded the 17 T cell receptor beta chains listed below, sequenced in a study of metastatic and nonmetastatic thyroid tumors. Thyroid surgery had not been preceded by any treatment in any patient. Through MiXCR, TCRdb re-clonotyped the PCR reads. The sample lists about 20,000 clones, around 30% occurring once. The sequenced sample consisted of blood. The receptors originated from a female donor with papillary thyroid cancer or a benign thyroid nodule (not recorded which). Some clones in this sample may be carry-over from other donors' samples.

The table lists this clone with a few counts. This chain connects TRBV15 to TRBJ2-5; no reliable D call. Trimming left V 5 bases short and J 5 bases short, with 12 bases between. The CDR3 spans 13 residues. Germline lookup yields CDR1 LNHNV and CDR2 YYDKDF (reference sequence). CDR3 region: CATSVFAGETQYF. CDR3 DNA: TGTGCCACCAGCGTGTTTGCCGGGGAGACCCAGTACTTC. The complete variable domain, with remaining parts taken from reference TRBV15 and TRBJ2-5, reads DAMVIQNPRYQVTQFGKPVTLSCSQTLNHNVMYWYQQKSSQAPKLLFHYYDKDFNNEADTPDNFQSRRPNTSFCFLDIRSPGLGDTAMYLCATSVFAGETQYFGPGTRLLVL.

The chain employs TRBV5-1 and TRBJ1-1, with 7 nucleotides matching TRBD1. The junction had 13 bases not matched to a gene; V was cut back by 6 bases and J by 5 bases. CDR1 and CDR2 from the germline V gene are SGHRS and YFSETQ. This CDR3 spans 15 amino acids. The CDR3 sequence: CASNYPEGAETEAFF. CDR3 sequence (DNA): TGCGCCAGCAACTACCCGGAGGGGGCGGAAACTGAAGCTTTCTTT.

This clone was observed at least ten times. This chain uses TRBV27 with TRBJ1-5; no reliable D call. The CDR3 has 12 amino acids. V dropped 5 bases and J dropped 5 bases, with 7 bases sitting between them. The germline gives CDR1 MNHEY, CDR2 SMNVEV (reference sequence). This chain's CDR3 is CASSTSYQPQHF. CDR3 DNA sequence: TGTGCCAGCAGTACTTCCTATCAGCCCCAGCATTTT.

V is TRBV2 and J is TRBJ2-1; no clear D. The V gene lost 7 bases and the J gene lost 0 bases, with 16 bases spanning the gap. The V gene's germline CDR1 is SNHLY and CDR2 FYNNEI. This CDR3 is built from 16 residues. The CDR3 nucleotides are TGTGCCAGCAAGGCCTGGGCCCAGAGCTCCTACAATGAGCAGTTCTTC. The encoded protein is CASKAWAQSSYNEQFF.

This clone was observed a handful of times. The V call is TRBV6-6, the J call TRBJ2-1, with D tentatively TRBD2 (5 bases). The germline gives CDR1 MNHNY, CDR2 SVGAGI (reference sequence). With 8 bases removed from V and 9 bases from J, the gap between germline ends came to 14 bases. The CDR3 is 12 amino acids. Here the CDR3 DNA reads TGTGCCAGCGTTACCTGGGCGGGTGAGCAGTTCTTC. Its translation: CASVTWAGEQFF.

This chain connects TRBV28 to TRBJ2-7; 9 bases line up with TRBD1. The V and J ends lost 6 bases and 5 bases, in that order; junction bases with no gene match: 11. The germline gives CDR1 MDHEN, CDR2 SYDVKM. The CDR3 extends over 15 amino acids. CDR3 region: CASSAAGQGSHEQYF. DNA of the CDR3: TGTGCCAGCAGCGCCGCGGGACAGGGCTCACACGAGCAGTACTTC.

This clone occurred many times. The rearrangement links TRBV9 to TRBJ2-2; 12 nucleotides align to TRBD1. The CDR3 runs 17 residues. The germline V gene encodes CDR1 SGDLS and CDR2 YYNGEE. V lost 0 bases to trimming and J lost 2 bases; unmatched junction nucleotides: 2. The CDR3 DNA is TGTGCCAGCAGCGTAGAGGGGACAGGGGGCAACACCGGGGAGCTGTTTTTT. Amino acid sequence: CASSVEGTGGNTGELFF.

This clone was observed at least ten times. The rearrangement links TRBV11-1 to TRBJ2-6; D not certain. Looked up from germline, CDR1 is SGHAT and CDR2 is FQDESV (reference sequence). The CDR3 is 18 residues long. V was clipped by 1 base and J by 0 bases, with 13 bases between them. The CDR3 DNA reads TGTGCCAGCAGCTTAGGGCGGATGACCTTCTCTGGGGCCAACGTCCTGACTTTC. It codes for CASSLGRMTFSGANVLTF. The variable domain in full, with the rest retrieved from reference TRBV11-1 and TRBJ2-6, is EAEVAQSPRYKITEKSQAVAFWCDPISGHATLYWYRQILGQGPELLVQFQDESVVDDSQLPKDRFSAERLKGVDSTLKIQPAELGDSAMYLCASSLGRMTFSGANVLTFGAGSRLTVL.

This clone has at least ten counts. The rearrangement joins TRBV7-9 to TRBJ1-4; D might be TRBD1 (5 bases). Per germline, CDR1 SEHNR and CDR2 FQNEAQ (reference sequence). Trimming left V 5 bases short and J 7 bases short, with 17 bases between. CDR3 length equals 15 residues. As DNA, the CDR3 is TGTGCCAGCAGCCCCCGGGGGGACGGAGTTGAAAAACTGTTTTTT. This translates into CASSPRGDGVEKLFF.

This chain links TRBV5-1 with TRBJ2-3; TRBD1 matches 8 bases. Germline lookup yields CDR1 SGHRS and CDR2 YFSETQ. The CDR3 runs 13 residues. V gave up 2 bases and J gave up 4 bases; unmatched junction bases: 0. The CDR3 coding sequence is TGCGCCAGCAGCTTACAGGGGGCAGATACGCAGTATTTT. It specifies CASSLQGADTQYF.

This sequence joins TRBV4-1 and TRBJ1-5; weak D call: TRBD1 (6 bases). The germline V gene has CDR1 MGHRA and CDR2 YSYEKL. V gave up 4 bases and J gave up 2 bases, with 15 bases separating them. This CDR3 is built from 16 residues. The CDR3 region has the DNA TGCGCCAGCAGCCTTCGCACCTCAGGGGGCAATCAGCCCCAGCATTTT. It encodes CASSLRTSGGNQPQHF.

This clone was recorded many times. The rearrangement links TRBV3-1 to TRBJ1-2, with TRBD1 as a possible D gene (5 bases). This CDR3 is 15 amino acids long. Germline V gene lookup returns CDR1 LGHDT and CDR2 YNNKEL (reference sequence). Trimming removed 4 bases from V and 2 bases from J, with 14 bases in between. The DNA for the CDR3 is TGTGCCAGCAGCCTGAGGGGCCAGGAAAACTATGGCTACACCTTC. Translating it yields CASSLRGQENYGYTF.

This clone has a handful of counts. This chain links TRBV4-1 with TRBJ2-7, with unresolved D. V lost 4 bases, J lost 0 bases, and 7 bases lay in between. CDR3 length: 13 amino acids. Germline CDR1 MGHRA, CDR2 YSYEKL. CDR3 bases: TGCGCCAGCAGCCCCCCCCTCTCCTACGAGCAGTACTTC. Its translation is CASSPPLSYEQYF.

The chain combines TRBV27 with TRBJ1-2, with a possible D match to TRBD1 (5 bases). CDR3 length: 17 amino acids. V was clipped by 1 base and J by 3 bases, with 18 bases between them. Germline values: CDR1 MNHEY, CDR2 SMNVEV (reference sequence). Here the CDR3 DNA reads TGTGCCAGCAGTTTATTTACTCCGGGGAAAGGGGACTATGGCTACACCTTC. Translating gives CASSLFTPGKGDYGYTF.

By share, this clone ranks as medium-sized. V and J are TRBV19 and TRBJ2-7; a possible D gene is TRBD2 (6 bases). The ends were cut back, 5 bases at V and 0 bases at J, with 20 bases in the middle. The length of the CDR3 is 17 residues. In germline, CDR1 is LNHDA, CDR2 SQIVND (reference sequence). CDR3 region: CASSPAGRLHVSYEQYF. The CDR3 bases are TGTGCCAGTAGTCCCGCGGGACGACTCCATGTCTCCTACGAGCAGTACTTC.

This clone is medium-sized (0.01 to 0.1%) by share. The CDR3, as DNA: TGTGCCACCAGTCTAGGGTACGAGCAGTACTTC. Translating gives CATSLGYEQYF. The genes are TRBV24-1 and TRBJ2-7; no firm D call. Trimming removed 6 bases from V and 4 bases from J, with 6 bases in between. The V gene's germline CDR1 is KGHDR and CDR2 SFDVKD. There are 11 residues in the CDR3.

In its sample, this clone is medium-sized (0.01 to 0.1%). The V and J genes are TRBV6-1 and TRBJ2-7, with 8 bases that match TRBD1. The V gene end was trimmed by 6 bases and the J gene end by 6 bases; junction bases not matched to a gene: 7. Germline V gives CDR1 MNHNS, CDR2 SASEGT. The CDR3 runs to 13 residues. The CDR3 loop is CASRGGQVGEQYF. The CDR3 bases are TGTGCCAGCAGGGGGGGACAGGTTGGCGAGCAGTACTTC.